The present T cell receptor beta chain was sequenced within a study of cytomegalovirus exposure and HLA in healthy donors (TCRdb year 2017). Turning to the overall study: In an earlier analysis of fewer than 750 of the donors, 276 Gb of sequence data and 117 million unique TCR beta sequences from 150 million to 200 million T cells were reported. Both class I and class II loci were covered by HLA typing, at four-digit resolution. Because of strong linkage in the cohort, five DR-DQ haplotypes were treated as single units for association and clustering. Using immunosequencing, the study profiled T cell repertoires from 640 or so subjects and related those repertoires to cytomegalovirus serostatus. In a later analysis, previously published TCR beta repertoires from several hundred donors were re-analyzed and high-resolution HLA genotyping was added so that TCR occurrence patterns could be studied. The aim of the study was to test whether cataloging public T cell receptors could identify signatures of past pathogen exposure. Of the roughly 390 genotyped donors, 65% to 90% fell in the genetic ancestry cluster associated with self-reported Caucasian donors. Every discovery cohort repertoire had been produced on one sequencing platform. Approximately 300 gigabases of sequencing data and 70 million to 95 million unique TCR sequences made up an early release that covered several hundred HLA-typed donors. In a later genetic analysis, genome-wide SNP genotypes for about three fifths of the roughly 670 donors were used, and that subset was treated as a discovery cohort. Besides the first cohort of approximately 710 subjects, a separate validation cohort made up of over a hundred different subjects was used. Among some 410 genotyped donors of the cohort, an average of approximately 200,000 unique TCR beta nucleotide sequences was sequenced per donor, of which roughly 17% were non-productive. Typing coverage varied by locus: about 620-630 donors for A, B, C, DRB1 and DQB1; more than 500 for DQA1; more than 600 for DPA1; approximately 490 for DPB1. An earlier analysis of 587 of the donors used high-throughput TCR beta sequencing to judge whether each TCR beta V gene segment behaved as functional or pseudogenic. High-throughput TCR immunosequencing, statistical association of individual TCRs with disease status, and machine learning were combined to predict cytomegalovirus infection status. Donor age, sex, ethnicity and CMV serostatus were collected together with the repertoire data. In the later analysis, no new phenotypic data were used to find candidate immune exposures; instead, reliance was placed on TCR beta sequences and their occurrence across donors.

The cohort consisted of some 670 healthy bone marrow donors. All cohort members were sampled while nominally healthy, although unrecorded immune exposures were likely present. The donor was CMV seronegative and was included in the group of a few hundred seronegative cohort members. Every donor gave a peripheral blood sample, and the peripheral blood mononuclear cells from that sample were used for TCR beta sequencing. Genomic DNA extraction from the blood cell samples was performed with the Qiagen DNeasy Blood Extraction Kit. Receptor libraries were prepared by the immunoSEQ multiplex PCR assay. For the multiplex PCR, a mixture combining 60 forward primers for TCR Vbeta segments and 13 reverse primers for TCR Jbeta segments was used. The CDR3 region of rearranged TCR beta genes was amplified from genomic DNA by a multiplex PCR assay. The Illumina HiSeq System was used to sequence the amplified TCR beta libraries as 87-base-pair reads. The original methods were these. A later analysis counted some 74 million unique TCR beta chains across the 666 repertoires, and 10 million to 11 million of these chains were shared by at least two donors. To remove PCR and sequencing errors, raw reads were error-corrected and collapsed into unique sequences using a nearest-neighbor algorithm that merged closely related sequences. To assign V, D and J gene segments, CDR3 sequences were aligned to IMGT reference sequences. For a sequence to be retained, a match of at least six nucleotides to both a V gene segment and a J gene segment was required. A rearrangement counted as productive if the CDR3 had no stop codons and remained in frame with V and J, and every other rearrangement counted as non-productive. Following IMGT convention, CDR3 was defined as the stretch from the second conserved V-encoded cysteine to the conserved J-encoded phenylalanine. In an earlier analysis of around 640 of the donors, sequences lacking an unambiguous match to a single V gene segment were excluded. In an earlier analysis of a few hundred of the donors, V segments were called functional above 56.7% productive rearrangements and were called segregating when the between-donor standard deviation exceeded 5%. To diagnose cytomegalovirus status from the catalog of TCR beta chain sequences, a statistical classification framework was built. A later analysis assigned V and J genes by comparing TCR nucleotide sequences with IMGT/GENE-DB human TR gene sequences. A later analysis assigned CDR3 sequences and most-parsimonious VDJ recombination scenarios with the TCRdist pipeline. A later analysis defined each TCR beta chain by its CDR3 amino acid sequence plus V-gene family, and excluded reads lacking a unique V-gene family. A later analysis removed roughly 590 highly shared, low-generation-probability nucleotide sequences to deal with suspected cross-contamination and a sequencing artifact. For each public chain, a later analysis derived a clonal expansion index from normalized ranks of inferred template counts within each repertoire. In a later analysis, generation probabilities were computed with a VDJ recombination model fitted to out-of-frame rearrangements, and the resulting probabilities were checked against IGoR. In a later analysis, TCR-TCR, TCR-HLA and TCR-CMV co-occurrence was scored with hypergeometric tests, and a repertoire-size bias correction was applied to TCR pairs. To estimate false discovery rates, a later analysis permuted the HLA or CMV assignments 20 times. A later analysis grouped co-occurring TCRs with DBSCAN, adding TCRdist sequence similarity when clustering within HLA-allele-positive subsets. Repertoires with fewer than 30,000 or more than 120,000 public chains, plus five repertoires with anomalous nucleotide sharing, were excluded from co-occurrence clustering. TCRdb holds this immuneACCESS table with in-frame rearrangements only. Some clones are missing; in checked studies, unresolved V genes explain under half, and the rest has no known cause. That table is the source of V, J and clone size, and D and trimming were worked out from the DNA. Here the sample has under 200,000 clones; 68% occur a single time. The ten top clones hold approximately 1.5% of the sample.

From its cysteine to its phenylalanine, the CDR3 spans 15 amino acids. The CDR3 DNA has 45 bases and is translated from base 1. CDR1 is given as MNHEY and CDR2 as SMNVEV, both from the germline V gene (reference sequence). Relative to germline, V is 2 bases shorter and J is 3 bases shorter, with 8 bases between their ends. Broader findings and caveats from the paper: In a later analysis, HLA-associated TCR beta chains were found to be more clonally expanded and to have lower generation probabilities than equally common non-associated chains. Linkage disequilibrium might explain the correlated functional status among segregating V segments, but an unknown experimental factor could not be excluded. According to a later analysis, parvovirus B19, influenza, CMV and Epstein-Barr virus appeared linked to several top co-occurrence clusters. According to a later genetic analysis, donors in an Asian-associated ancestry cluster had fewer N-insertions in productive TCRs than the approximately 630-donor mean. In a later genetic analysis, a missense DCLRE1C variant was associated with V-gene and J-gene trimming of TCR beta chains, and the association was replicated in an independent cohort. Only TCR beta chains were sequenced in this cohort, and the absence of alpha or paired-chain data limited detectable features. The authors suggested that the approach could potentially be extended to other disease states and immunological phenotypes. A cluster of highly shared sequence variants was judged likely to be a technical artifact of the sequencing pipeline. Three of the identified cytomegalovirus-associated TCR beta chains were confirmed in vitro to be specific for cytomegalovirus antigens. Sequencing depth was assumed to be roughly uniform across donors in the presence/absence analyses, though that assumption may not hold. A later analysis found that TCR association rates varied across HLA loci, with DRB1 alleles showing the most associated TCRs and HLA-C alleles the fewest. A further reported finding was that TCR beta sequences accurately predicted the HLA-A and HLA-B alleles for most subjects in the first cohort. Because counts were too low, approximately 18 rarely observed V segments, including chromosome 9 orphons, were excluded from the earlier analysis of 587 of the donors. Because HLA typing was missing for some donors at each locus, association tests included only the typed subset. Assigning TCR associations to individual alleles was difficult when HLA alleles, especially DR and DQ, strongly co-occurred. The classifier was reported to diagnose cytomegalovirus status with high specificity and sensitivity in both the original cohort and the validation cohort. According to a later analysis, most CMV-associated TCR beta chains appeared to be HLA-restricted, and the HLA associations seemed to be driven largely by CMV exposure. Across donors, most TCR sequences were observed very rarely, whereas some public TCRs were present in many individuals. The 87-base-pair reads could not distinguish some IMGT-functional V segments, including TRBV6-2 and TRBV6-3, so those segments were excluded. A total of roughly 160 TCR beta chains were listed by the study as associated with cytomegalovirus. An earlier analysis of around 600 of the donors showed that most TCR beta V segments appeared in productive rearrangements either about 87% or about 30% of the time, which broadly matched IMGT annotations. In a later analysis, about 17,000 TCR beta sequences were associated with specific HLA alleles at a false discovery rate of 0.05. CMV serostatus was the only immune exposure information available for the cohort.

As for this clone: The antigen it recognizes is unknown. No base quality information exists; no much larger clone differs at one position.

Sequenced sample: PBMCs. This clonotype was sampled from a man in his fifties or sixties in good health and CMV-seronegative. The V gene is TRBV27 and the J gene is TRBJ2-6; D gene: possibly TRBD2, on 6 matching bases. In nucleotide form, the sequence is TGTGCCAGCAGTTTAGGGGGGTTTGGGGCCAACGTCCTGACTTTC. Translated, this gives CASSLGGFGANVLTF.